This is a list of T cell receptor beta chains from one sample in a study of cytomegalovirus exposure and HLA in healthy donors. The assay was immunoSEQ multiplex PCR, and TCRdb's table has in-frame clones only and misses some. The repertoire consists of some 130,000 clones, with around 83% occurring once and the leading ten covering about 8.1%. Sequenced material: PBMCs. All receptors come from a woman in her 50s in good health and CMV-seropositive. Both conserved end residues are part of each CDR3. The D gene is left open where the match is weak. Clone size is shown for a subset of rows, as once, few, many or a class of expanded clone.

v_call,clone_size,d_call,j_call,cdr3_length,cdr3_aa,cdr3_nt
TRBV9,-,-,TRBJ1-1,14,CASSPFRQLPEAFF,TGTGCCAGCAGCCCCTTCAGACAGTTGCCTGAAGCTTTCTTT
TRBV5-6,-,-,TRBJ2-7,13,CASSFTETYEQYF,TGTGCCAGCAGCTTTACAGAAACCTACGAGCAGTACTTC
TRBV23-1,-,-,TRBJ1-5,15,CASRRGGGESQPQHF,TGCGCCAGCAGACGGGGAGGAGGGGAGAGTCAGCCCCAGCATTTT
TRBV5-1,once,TRBD1,TRBJ1-3,14,CASSPGQGGNTIYF,TGCGCCAGCAGCCCGGGACAGGGAGGAAACACCATATATTTT
TRBV7-2,-,-,TRBJ2-2,18,CASSLAGWASTNTGELFF,TGTGCCAGCAGCTTAGCGGGCTGGGCAAGTACGAACACCGGGGAGCTGTTTTTT
TRBV18,few,TRBD2,TRBJ2-1,14,CASSRGTSGNEQFF,TGTGCCAGCTCACGAGGGACTAGTGGTAACGAGCAGTTCTTC
TRBV6-6,-,-,TRBJ1-5,13,CASHFRGNQPQHF,TGTGCCAGCCACTTCCGGGGAAATCAGCCCCAGCATTTT
TRBV5-1,-,TRBD1,TRBJ1-4,18,CASSLLGQGALRNEKLFF,TGCGCCAGCAGCTTGTTGGGACAGGGGGCCCTGCGTAATGAAAAACTGTTTTTT
TRBV7-3,-,-,TRBJ2-6,15,CASSPDRAGANVLTF,TGTGCCAGCAGCCCGGACAGAGCTGGGGCCAACGTCCTGACTTTC
TRBV2,-,-,TRBJ1-1,13,CASNTGQITEAFF,TGTGCCAGCAACACAGGACAGATCACTGAAGCTTTCTTT
TRBV10-3,-,TRBD2,TRBJ2-1,15,CASGGGEQSYNEQFF,TGTGCCTCCGGGGGGGGCGAACAATCCTACAATGAGCAGTTCTTC
TRBV4-1,-,-,TRBJ1-3,13,CASSQSSLNTIYF,TGCGCCAGCAGCCAAAGCTCCTTAAACACCATATATTTT